The present T cell receptor (beta chain) was sequenced within a study of blood T cell repertoires in COVID-19. Study summary: COVID-19 samples, acute and convalescent, were from the United States, Italy and Spain. Sample material is recorded as cDNA or gDNA derived from T cells, B-cell-depleted T cells, or PBMCs.

As processed by the authors: Reference gene primer amplification yielded estimated nucleated cell counts. Generated by immunoSEQ multiplex PCR, the TCRdb table keeps only in-frame clones and is missing some. The V and J calls and clone size were taken over from that table, and D and trimming were inferred from the DNA. The repertoire consists of some 150,000 clones, with around 85% occurring once and the leading ten covering more than 2%. This CDR3 is 16 amino acids long. CDR1 SGDLS and CDR2 YYNGEE come from the germline V gene. V was pared by 2 bases and J by 1 base, with 13 bases between. The sequenced sample consisted of peripheral blood. The V and J genes are TRBV9 and TRBJ2-1, with D perhaps matching TRBD1 (6 bases). The clonotype was recovered from a woman between 70 and 85 years old with acute or convalescent COVID-19. The chain's CDR3 is CASSVGGPGSYNEQFF. CDR3 nucleotide sequence: TGTGCCAGCAGCGTTGGGGGCCCCGGGTCCTACAATGAGCAGTTCTTC.